This T cell receptor beta chain was recovered during a study of blood T cell repertoires in COVID-19. Looking at the study overall: Sample material is recorded as cDNA or gDNA derived from T cells, B-cell-depleted T cells, or PBMCs.

As to this clone: The junction differs from germline at one of its ends, possibly a read error.

Produced via immunoSEQ multiplex PCR; TCRdb's table is partial and in-frame only. In the table there are 150,000 to 200,000 clones, approximately 86% of which are singletons. Germline CDR1 reads LGHNA; CDR2 reads YNFKEQ. This CDR3 is 18 amino acids long. The sequenced sample consisted of peripheral blood. The clonotype comes from a man aged 45-60 years with active or convalescent COVID-19. The chain joins TRBV4-2 to TRBJ2-2, with TRBD2 matching over 12 bases. Here the CDR3 reads CASSEDGLAGFNTGELFF. The CDR3 DNA is TGTGCCAGCAGCGAAGACGGACTAGCGGGGTTTAACACCGGGGAGCTGTTTTTT.